These 21 T cell receptor beta chains were sequenced from one sample in a study of blood T cell repertoires in COVID-19. Here immunoSEQ multiplex PCR was the method, and the copy in TCRdb shows in-frame clones only, minus some. This sample has 150,000 or so clones, with about 84% found just once. Sequenced: PBMCs or T cells enriched from blood (not recorded which). The receptors here all came from a man aged 45-65 years who had recovered from COVID-19.

The chain combines TRBV6-5 with TRBJ1-6; possible D gene TRBD1, 5 bases. The CDR3 contains 12 residues. Germline-derived CDR1 and CDR2 are MNHEY and SVGAGI. V lost 9 bases to trimming and J lost 11 bases, with 14 bases between them. DNA for the CDR3: TGTGCCAGTCGGGACGCGGGAACACCCCTCCACTTT. This sequence encodes CASRDAGTPLHF.

The chain joins TRBV11-3 to TRBJ2-2; no clear D gene. V shed 4 bases and J shed 4 bases, with 7 bases lying between them. CDR1 SGHNT and CDR2 YENEEA come from the germline V gene. CDR3 length: 13 amino acids. This chain's CDR3 is CASSSRRTGELFF. Here the CDR3 DNA reads TGTGCCAGCAGCTCCCGTCGCACCGGGGAGCTGTTTTTT. Full variable domain (rest looked up from reference TRBV11-3 and TRBJ2-2): EAGVVQSPRYKIIEKKQPVAFWCNPISGHNTLYWYLQNLGQGPELLIRYENEEAVDDSQLPKDRFSAERLKGVDSTLKIQPAELGDSAVYLCASSSRRTGELFFGEGSRLTVL.

The V and J genes are TRBV18 and TRBJ2-2, with a tentative D call TRBD1 (6 bases). V lost 6 bases and J lost 6, with 23 bases in between. The CDR3 consists of 17 residues. Germline CDR1 and CDR2: KGHSH and LQKENI. DNA for the CDR3: TGTGCCAGCTCCCTACTACAGGGTCTATTAAACGCCGGGGAGCTGTTTTTT. As protein: CASSLLQGLLNAGELFF. The whole variable domain, filled in from reference TRBV18 and TRBJ2-2, reads NAGVMQNPRHLVRRRGQEARLRCSPMKGHSHVYWYRQLPEEGLKFMVYLQKENIIDESGMPKERFSAEFPKEGPSILRIQQVVRGDSAAYFCASSLLQGLLNAGELFFGEGSRLTVL.

J is TRBJ1-6 and V is TRBV7-6; D is undetermined. Germline assignment: CDR1 SGHVS and CDR2 FNYEAQ. Trimming removed 1 base at V and 8 bases at J, with 6 bases between. CDR3 length: 13 residues. The CDR3 loop reads CASSLDADSPLHF. DNA of the CDR3: TGTGCCAGCAGCTTAGATGCAGATTCACCCCTCCACTTT.

The V call is TRBV2, the J call TRBJ2-7, with no clear D. CDR3 length: 13 amino acids. Per the germline V gene, CDR1 is SNHLY and CDR2 is FYNNEI. V lost 4 bases and J lost 3, with 10 bases in between. The CDR3 protein is CASSGQIFYEQYF. In nucleotides, the CDR3 is TGTGCCAGCAGTGGCCAGATATTCTACGAGCAGTACTTC.

The rearrangement links TRBV9 to TRBJ2-1; D is possibly TRBD2 (6 bases). V shed 3 bases and J shed 9 bases, with 16 bases lying between them. The CDR3 loop spans 14 amino acids. CDR1 and CDR2 from the germline V gene are SGDLS and YYNGEE. The CDR3 region has the DNA TGTGCCAGCAGCGATAGACTAGTCGGAAGTGAGCAGTTCTTC. Translating it yields CASSDRLVGSEQFF.

The chain joins TRBV6-6 to TRBJ2-7; TRBD1 agrees at 8 bases. Per germline, CDR1 MNHNY and CDR2 SVGAGI (reference sequence). The CDR3 is made up of 16 amino acids. V shed 2 bases, J shed 4 bases, and the junction held 10 bases outside the gene matches. The DNA of the CDR3 is TGTGCCAGCAGTTACGGTGGGGGACAGGAGGGTTACGAGCAGTACTTC. Translation: CASSYGGGQEGYEQYF.

The gene calls are TRBV7-2 and TRBJ2-7; maybe TRBD1 (6 bases). Trimming removed 5 bases at V and 2 bases at J, with 7 bases between. Germline values: CDR1 SGHTA, CDR2 FQGNSA. The CDR3 has 12 residues. CDR3 bases: TGTGCCAGCAGCAGGGACACCTACGAGCAGTACTTC. The encoded protein is CASSRDTYEQYF.

CDR3 nucleotide sequence: TGCGCCGGCTTACTAACTTGGGACACTAGCACAGATACGCAGTATTTT. This gives the protein CAGLLTWDTSTDTQYF. The gene calls are TRBV23-1 and TRBJ2-3, with D perhaps matching TRBD1 (6 bases). TRBV23-1 is flagged as an ORF with uncertain function. This CDR3 contains 16 residues. V gave up 11 bases and J gave up 0 bases, with 21 bases separating them.

This clone showed up just once. The chain links TRBV27 to TRBJ1-2, with TRBD1 as a possible D gene (5 bases). Germline values: CDR1 MNHEY, CDR2 SMNVEV (reference sequence). The length of the CDR3 is 15 residues. Trimming left V 6 bases short and J 6 bases short, with 20 bases between. For the CDR3, the DNA is TGTGCCAGCAGCTCCTCCCTCAGGGTGCCCCATGGCTACACCTTC. Its translation: CASSSSLRVPHGYTF.

The chain combines TRBV5-4 with TRBJ2-5, with 9 bases aligning to TRBD2. V lost 1 base to trimming and J lost 5 bases; unmatched junction nucleotides: 3. Germline V gene sequence: CDR1 SGHNT, CDR2 YYREEE (reference sequence). The CDR3 runs 14 residues. The CDR3 DNA sequence: TGTGCCAGCAGCTTGCCCAGCGGGGGGGAGACCCAGTACTTC. Translating it yields CASSLPSGGETQYF. Full variable domain (remainder filled in from reference TRBV5-4 and TRBJ2-5): ETGVTQSPTHLIKTRGQQVTLRCSSQSGHNTVSWYQQALGQGPQFIFQYYREEENGRGNFPPRFSGLQFPNYSSELNVNALELDDSALYLCASSLPSGGETQYFGPGTRLLVL.

The gene calls are TRBV14 and TRBJ2-5; D remains ambiguous. This CDR3 contains 13 residues. The germline gives CDR1 SGHDN, CDR2 FVKESK. The V end lost 2 bases, the J end lost 3 bases, and 7 bases lay between the germline ends. The CDR3 protein is CASSQWSKETQYF. DNA of the CDR3: TGTGCCAGCAGCCAATGGAGCAAAGAGACCCAGTACTTC.

The chain joins TRBV10-3 to TRBJ2-3; tentatively, D is TRBD1 (6 bases). The ends were cut back, 4 bases at V and 1 base at J, with 9 bases in the middle. CDR1 and CDR2 from the germline V gene are ENHRY and SYGVKD. There are 14 residues in the CDR3. Written as DNA, the CDR3 is TGTGCCATCAGTGTTGAGGGGGGCACAGATACGCAGTATTTT. Encoded protein: CAISVEGGTDTQYF.

This chain uses TRBV7-4 with TRBJ2-5; D is perhaps TRBD2 (7 bases). The V end was cut by 2 bases, the J end by 0 bases, with 16 bases between. The V gene's germline CDR1 is SGHVT and CDR2 SQSDAQ. The CDR3 covers 17 residues. As DNA, the CDR3 is TGTGCCAGCAGCTTAAATATGGCGGGGGCGGACCAAGAGACCCAGTACTTC. This codes for CASSLNMAGADQETQYF. The variable domain in full, completed from reference TRBV7-4 and TRBJ2-5, reads GAGVSQSPRYKVAKRGRDVALRCDSISGHVTLYWYRQTLGQGSEVLTYSQSDAQRDKSGRPSGRFSAERPERSVSTLKIQRTEQGDSAVYLCASSLNMAGADQETQYFGPGTRLLVL.

The genes are TRBV21-1 and TRBJ1-6. TRBV21-1 is described as a pseudogene. The CDR3 consists of 23 residues. CDR3 sequence (DNA): TGTGCCAGCAGCAAACAAGCTCAGACCGTCACCCGGTTCCGACTTTACTATAATTCACCCCTCCACTTT. It codes for CASSKQAQTVTRFRLYYNSPLHF.

The CDR3 nucleotides read TGTGCCAGCAGTCGACTCGGACAGAATGAAAAACTGTTTTTT. It specifies CASSRLGQNEKLFF. The chain recombines TRBV6-5 with TRBJ1-4, with TRBD1 as a possible D gene (6 bases). Trimming cost V 5 bases and J 5 bases, with 12 bases left between them. CDR1 is MNHEY and CDR2 is SVGAGI in the germline V gene. CDR3 size: 14 residues.

V gene TRBV11-1 combines with J gene TRBJ2-3; 8 nucleotides match TRBD2. The germline V gene encodes CDR1 SGHAT and CDR2 FQDESV (reference sequence). The CDR3 consists of 16 residues. V shed 8 bases and J 0 bases; nucleotides not matched to a gene: 10. DNA of the CDR3: TGTGCCAGCGGCCGCCCGGCGGGGGGTAGCACAGATACGCAGTATTTT. Translated: CASGRPAGGSTDTQYF.

The V and J genes are TRBV19 and TRBJ1-6; D possibly corresponds to TRBD1 (6 bases). Trimming removed 6 bases at V and 6 bases at J, with 15 bases between. Germline V gives CDR1 LNHDA, CDR2 SQIVND (reference sequence). This CDR3 spans 15 amino acids. CDR3 protein: CASSQGTAFNSPLHF. The CDR3 nucleotides read TGTGCCAGTAGCCAGGGGACCGCCTTTAATTCACCCCTCCACTTT.

The chain combines TRBV2 with TRBJ2-3, with TRBD2 as a possible D gene (7 bases). This CDR3 has 16 residues. Trimming removed 6 bases at V and 4 bases at J, with 20 bases between. Germline loops: CDR1 SNHLY, CDR2 FYNNEI. This CDR3 reads CASSRNGGAGADTQYF. CDR3 DNA: TGTGCCAGCAGCCGCAATGGGGGGGCAGGGGCAGATACGCAGTATTTT.

The chain is built from TRBV30 and TRBJ1-1; 7 bases map to TRBD1. The germline CDR1 and CDR2 sequences are GTSNPN and SVGIG (reference sequence). The V segment lost 0 bases and the J segment 6 bases; nucleotides outside the gene matches: 10. There are 15 residues in the CDR3. This CDR3 reads CAWSVGGETSPEAFF. CDR3 nucleotide sequence: TGTGCCTGGAGTGTAGGGGGCGAAACCTCGCCTGAAGCTTTCTTT.

The V and J genes are TRBV7-2 and TRBJ2-1, with 10 bases lining up with TRBD1. The CDR3 sequence is 15 residues long. Germline V gene lookup returns CDR1 SGHTA and CDR2 FQGNSA. V was pared by 6 bases and J by 6 bases, with 8 bases of the junction left unmatched. The CDR3 DNA reads as TGTGCCAGCAGTCAGACAGGGGGCGCGAGCAATGAGCAGTTCTTC. It translates to CASSQTGGASNEQFF.